This T cell receptor (beta chain) derives from a study of blood T cell repertoires in COVID-19. Overall study context: The United States, Italy and Spain supplied acute and convalescent COVID-19 samples. PBMCs, B-cell-depleted T cells, or T cells were the source of the cDNA or gDNA that made up the material.

The V end lost 2 bases, the J end lost 7 bases, and 12 bases lay between the germline ends. From germline, CDR1 is MNHEY and CDR2 SMNVEV (reference sequence). The length of the CDR3 is 13 residues. How the authors handled the data: The authors estimated nucleated cell counts from reference gene primer amplification. TCRdb's copy holds only in-frame clones and misses some; the assay was immunoSEQ multiplex PCR. The DNA was the basis for D and trimming; V, J and clone size are from that table. The data contain around 320,000 clones, around 90% of them singletons. The V call is TRBV27, the J call TRBJ2-7; D possibly corresponds to TRBD2 (6 bases). The receptor's source is a man in his late teens or twenties with active or convalescent COVID-19. Sequenced input: peripheral blood. The CDR3 DNA reads TGTGCCAGCAGTTTAGGAGGGCCTGGGGAGCAGTACTTC. This sequence encodes CASSLGGPGEQYF.